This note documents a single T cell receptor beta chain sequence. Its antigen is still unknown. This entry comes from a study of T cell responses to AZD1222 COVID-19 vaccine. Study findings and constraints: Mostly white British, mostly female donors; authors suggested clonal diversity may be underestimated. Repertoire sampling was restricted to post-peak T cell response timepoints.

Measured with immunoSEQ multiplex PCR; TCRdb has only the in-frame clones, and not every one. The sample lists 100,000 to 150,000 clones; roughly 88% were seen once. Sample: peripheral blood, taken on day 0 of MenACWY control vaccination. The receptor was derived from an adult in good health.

Here the CDR3 reads CASSPGPNSYGYTF. CDR3 coding DNA: TGTGCCAGCAGCCCCGGACCAAATTCATATGGCTACACCTTC. The J gene is TRBJ1-2, the V gene TRBV6-5; no clear D gene. Germline V gene data show CDR1 as MNHEY and CDR2 as SVGAGI. This CDR3 is built from 14 residues. Trimming took off 6 bases at V and 5 bases at J, with 16 bases between the two ends.